The 15 T cell receptor beta chains below were found in one sample sequenced in a study of T cell changes during pregnancy in multiple sclerosis. The table came from immunoSEQ multiplex PCR; TCRdb's copy has only in-frame clones and leaves some out. The table lists roughly 89,000 clones, approximately 94% of them singletons. The sample was peripheral blood, taken in the third trimester of pregnancy. These receptor sequences come from a female donor with multiple sclerosis, enrolled in a pregnancy study.

V and J are TRBV5-8 and TRBJ1-1; 9 nucleotides match TRBD1. V lost 7 bases, J lost 0 bases, and 13 bases stayed unmatched. The CDR3 is 17 residues long. Germline-derived CDR1 and CDR2 are SGHTS and YDEGEE. CDR3 loop: CASLRPGQGFMNTEAFF. The CDR3 DNA is TGTGCCAGCTTACGACCGGGACAGGGCTTCATGAACACTGAAGCTTTCTTT. Complete variable domain (other parts from reference TRBV5-8 and TRBJ1-1): EAGVTQSPTHLIKTRGQQATLRCSPISGHTSVYWYQQALGLGLQFLLWYDEGEERNRGNFPPRFSGRQFPNYSSELNVNALELEDSALYLCASLRPGQGFMNTEAFFGQGTRLTVV.

The rearrangement joins TRBV30 to TRBJ2-1, with a tentative D call TRBD2 (7 bases). The CDR3 length is 14 residues. The V end was cut by 0 bases, the J end by 7 bases, with 13 bases between. Per germline, CDR1 GTSNPN and CDR2 SVGIG (reference sequence). The CDR3 spells CAWSVGGGRNEQFF. DNA for the CDR3: TGTGCCTGGAGTGTAGGGGGAGGGAGGAATGAGCAGTTCTTC. Variable domain in full (rest from reference TRBV30 and TRBJ2-1): SQTIHQWPATLVQPVGSPLSLECTVEGTSNPNLYWYRQAAGRGLQLLFYSVGIGQISSEVPQNLSASRPQDRQFILSSKKLLLSDSGFYLCAWSVGGGRNEQFFGPGTRLTVL.

V and J are TRBV10-3 and TRBJ2-1; TRBD2 aligns across 8 bases. The germline V gene encodes CDR1 ENHRY and CDR2 SYGVKD. V dropped 4 bases and J dropped 7; count of bases not matched to a gene: 9. This CDR3 has 15 residues. CDR3 in amino acids: CAISGAGLGGNEQFF. CDR3 nucleotides: TGTGCCATCAGTGGGGCGGGACTAGGAGGGAATGAGCAGTTCTTC.

The chain is built from TRBV2 and TRBJ2-3; 10 bases agree with TRBD2. The ends lost 3 bases at V and 4 bases at J; junction bases unmatched: 22. Germline lookup yields CDR1 SNHLY and CDR2 FYNNEI. The CDR3 runs to 21 residues. The CDR3 protein is CASSENYPTLAGGGGADTQYF. Here the CDR3 DNA reads TGTGCCAGCAGTGAGAACTATCCCACTTTAGCGGGAGGAGGAGGGGCAGATACGCAGTATTTT.

This chain joins TRBV6-5 and TRBJ2-3, with 8 positions matching TRBD2. Germline V CDR1 and CDR2: MNHEY, SVGAGI. V lost 2 bases, J lost 1 base, and 2 bases stayed unmatched. CDR3 length: 15 residues. CDR3 protein: CASSYGGLGTDTQYF. As DNA, the CDR3 is TGTGCCAGCAGTTACGGGGGACTAGGCACAGATACGCAGTATTTT.

This clone was counted once. The chain couples TRBV29-1 to TRBJ2-7; TRBD2 agrees at 9 bases. The germline gives CDR1 SQVTM, CDR2 ANQGSEA. The CDR3 has 13 residues. The ends lost 6 bases at V and 4 bases at J; junction bases unmatched: 7. In DNA form, the CDR3 reads TGCAGCGTGAGTAGCGGGAGCTGGTACGAGCAGTACTTC. It translates to CSVSSGSWYEQYF.

V is TRBV2 and J is TRBJ2-3; 13 bases match TRBD2. Trimming at V came to 8 bases and at J to 3 bases, leaving 17 bases not matched to a gene. Germline values: CDR1 SNHLY, CDR2 FYNNEI. This CDR3 comprises 19 residues. CDR3: CASRSVLGTSGRATDTQYF. Written as DNA, the CDR3 is TGTGCCAGCCGGTCGGTCCTAGGAACTAGCGGGAGGGCGACAGATACGCAGTATTTT.

This clone showed up just once. The rearrangement uses TRBV19 and TRBJ1-1; D may be TRBD1 (5 bases). The V gene's germline CDR1 is LNHDA and CDR2 SQIVND (reference sequence). This CDR3 is built from 17 residues. V was trimmed by 6 bases and J by 1 base, leaving 21 bases between them. The CDR3 loop reads CASRTPLGQGANTEAFF. CDR3 in DNA: TGTGCCAGTAGAACCCCCCTTGGGCAGGGCGCGAACACTGAAGCTTTCTTT.

This sequence joins TRBV4-3 and TRBJ2-7; D perhaps matches TRBD2 (5 bases). Trimming left V 1 base short and J 0 bases short, with 13 bases between. Per germline, CDR1 LGHNA and CDR2 YSLEER. There are 16 residues in the CDR3. CDR3 residues: CASSQGAVQASYEQYF. Written as DNA, the CDR3 is TGCGCCAGCAGCCAAGGAGCGGTGCAAGCCTCCTACGAGCAGTACTTC.

V is TRBV7-6 and J is TRBJ2-7, with D possibly matching TRBD1 (6 bases). Per germline, CDR1 SGHVS and CDR2 FNYEAQ. The CDR3 is 13 residues long. V lost 5 bases, J lost 4 bases, and 12 bases lay in between. The CDR3 reads CASSKQGQYEQYF. CDR3 DNA: TGTGCCAGCAGCAAACAGGGTCAGTACGAGCAGTACTTC.

The rearrangement links TRBV6-5 to TRBJ2-7, with 8 nucleotides matching TRBD2. This CDR3 contains 12 residues. V shed 5 bases and J 9 bases; nucleotides not matched to a gene: 6. The germline V gene has CDR1 MNHEY and CDR2 SVGAGI. In DNA form, the CDR3 reads TGTGCCAGCAGTCCGCCCGCGGGGGGGCAGTACTTC. Residues: CASSPPAGGQYF.

The V and J genes are TRBV28 and TRBJ2-7; D might be TRBD2 (7 bases). The V end lost 4 bases, the J end lost 3 bases, and 19 bases lay between the germline ends. The CDR3 is 16 amino acids. Germline CDR1 is MDHEN and CDR2 is SYDVKM. The CDR3 DNA reads as TGTGCCAGCAGTTACGATCTAGGGGGAGGGAGCTACGAGCAGTACTTC. It specifies CASSYDLGGGSYEQYF.

The V call is TRBV7-9, the J call TRBJ2-1, with 14 bases fitting TRBD2. This CDR3 has 15 amino acids. The germline V gene encodes CDR1 SEHNR and CDR2 FQNEAQ (reference sequence). The V segment lost 5 bases and the J segment 8 bases; nucleotides outside the gene matches: 5. CDR3 amino acids: CASSRTSGRLYEQFF. Here the CDR3 DNA reads TGTGCCAGCAGCCGGACTAGCGGGAGGCTCTATGAGCAGTTCTTC.

This sequence joins TRBV28 and TRBJ1-1; D may be TRBD1 (5 bases). Trimming pared 6 bases from V and 3 bases from J, leaving 14 bases between. The V gene's germline CDR1 is MDHEN and CDR2 SYDVKM. The CDR3 has 14 amino acids. CDR3 loop: CASSFRVLDTEAFF. DNA of the CDR3: TGTGCCAGCAGCTTCAGGGTGCTCGACACTGAAGCTTTCTTT.

V is TRBV14 and J is TRBJ1-2; TRBD1 is a possible D gene (6 bases). V lost 4 bases and J 4 bases, leaving 16 bases between the germline ends. Germline values: CDR1 SGHDN, CDR2 FVKESK. CDR3 size: 15 residues. The DNA of the CDR3 is TGTGCCAGCAGCCTCACTGGACAGTTCGGCTATGGCTACACCTTC. It yields the protein CASSLTGQFGYGYTF.